These 3 T cell receptor beta chains were sequenced from one sample in a study of glioma-infiltrating T cells after dendritic cell vaccination. Data came from immunoSEQ multiplex PCR; TCRdb stores just in-frame clones and leaves some out. The sample shows tens of thousands of clones, around 86% of them seen only once. This sample comprised blood, obtained before dendritic cell vaccination. The receptor source for this set is a human donor with glioblastoma.

This clone was seen once. This chain connects TRBV2 to TRBJ1-6; possibly TRBD1 for D (6 bases). The germline V gene has CDR1 SNHLY and CDR2 FYNNEI. V lost 5 bases to trimming and J lost 7 bases, with 15 bases between them. The CDR3 is made up of 15 amino acids. CDR3 sequence: CASSRTDTGNSPLHF. DNA for the CDR3: TGTGCCAGCAGTAGGACAGACACGGGGAATTCACCCCTCCACTTT.

The chain has TRBV6-5 and TRBJ2-7; 7 positions match TRBD2. The CDR3 is 12 residues long. Germline values: CDR1 MNHEY, CDR2 SVGAGI. V shed 8 bases, J shed 4 bases, and the junction held 5 bases outside the gene matches. CDR3 amino acids: CASHGGGYEQYF. The CDR3 nucleotides read TGTGCCAGCCATGGGGGGGGTTACGAGCAGTACTTC.

The rearrangement uses TRBV7-2 and TRBJ1-4; D may be TRBD1 (5 bases). The ends were cut back, 5 bases at V and 3 bases at J, with 10 bases in the middle. The CDR3 has 14 amino acids. Germline loops: CDR1 SGHTA, CDR2 FQGNSA. CDR3 in DNA: TGTGCCAGCAGCGGAGGGGACCCTAATGAAAAACTGTTTTTT. This encodes CASSGGDPNEKLFF. The full variable domain, its missing parts supplied by reference TRBV7-2 and TRBJ1-4, is GAGVSQSPSNKVTEKGKDVELRCDPISGHTALYWYRQSLGQGLEFLIYFQGNSAPDKSGLPSDRFSAERTGGSVSTLTIQRTQQEDSAVYLCASSGGDPNEKLFFGSGTQLSVL.